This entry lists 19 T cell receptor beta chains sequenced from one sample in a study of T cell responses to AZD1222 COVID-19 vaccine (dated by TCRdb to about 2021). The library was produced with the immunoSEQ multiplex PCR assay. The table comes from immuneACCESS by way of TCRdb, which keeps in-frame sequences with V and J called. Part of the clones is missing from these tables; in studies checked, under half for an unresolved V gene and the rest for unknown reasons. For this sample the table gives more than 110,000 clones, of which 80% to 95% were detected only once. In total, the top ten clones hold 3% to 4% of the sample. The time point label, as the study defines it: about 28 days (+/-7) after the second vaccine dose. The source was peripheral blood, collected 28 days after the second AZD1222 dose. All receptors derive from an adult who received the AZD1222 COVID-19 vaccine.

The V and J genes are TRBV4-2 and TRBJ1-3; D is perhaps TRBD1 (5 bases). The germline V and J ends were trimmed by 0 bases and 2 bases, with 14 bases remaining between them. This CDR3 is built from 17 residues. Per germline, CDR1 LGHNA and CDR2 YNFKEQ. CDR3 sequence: CASSQDFRSGPGNTIYF. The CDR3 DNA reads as TGTGCCAGCAGCCAAGATTTTAGGTCGGGGCCTGGAAACACCATATATTTT.

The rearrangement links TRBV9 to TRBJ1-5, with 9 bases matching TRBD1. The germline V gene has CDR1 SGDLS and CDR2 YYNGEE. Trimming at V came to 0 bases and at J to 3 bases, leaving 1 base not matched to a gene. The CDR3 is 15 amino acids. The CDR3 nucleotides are TGTGCCAGCAGCGTAGGGACAGGGGACAATCAGCCCCAGCATTTT. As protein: CASSVGTGDNQPQHF.

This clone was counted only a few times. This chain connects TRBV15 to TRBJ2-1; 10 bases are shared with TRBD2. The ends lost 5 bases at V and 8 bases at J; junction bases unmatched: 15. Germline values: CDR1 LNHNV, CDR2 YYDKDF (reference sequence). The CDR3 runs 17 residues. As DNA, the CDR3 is TGTGCCACCAGCGAACCCGTTCTAGCGGGAGTAATCCATGAGCAGTTCTTC. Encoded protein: CATSEPVLAGVIHEQFF.

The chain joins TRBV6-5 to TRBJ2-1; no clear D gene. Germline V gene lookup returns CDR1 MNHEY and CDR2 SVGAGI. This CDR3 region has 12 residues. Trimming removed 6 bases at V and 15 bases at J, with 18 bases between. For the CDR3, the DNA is TGTGCCAGCAGCTCCGGATTGAGCCAACCGTTCTTC. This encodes CASSSGLSQPFF.

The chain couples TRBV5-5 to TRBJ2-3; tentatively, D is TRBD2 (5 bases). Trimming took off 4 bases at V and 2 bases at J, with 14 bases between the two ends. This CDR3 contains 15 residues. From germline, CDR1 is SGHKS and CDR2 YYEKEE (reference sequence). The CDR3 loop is CASSLEGLTTDTQYF. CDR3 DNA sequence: TGTGCCAGCAGCCTTGAAGGACTTACCACAGATACGCAGTATTTT.

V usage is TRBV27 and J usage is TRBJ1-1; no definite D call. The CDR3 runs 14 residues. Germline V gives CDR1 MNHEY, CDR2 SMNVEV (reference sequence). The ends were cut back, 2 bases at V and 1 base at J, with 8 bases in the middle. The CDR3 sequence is CASSLLRQNTEAFF. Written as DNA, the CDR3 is TGTGCCAGCAGTTTACTACGGCAGAACACTGAAGCTTTCTTT.

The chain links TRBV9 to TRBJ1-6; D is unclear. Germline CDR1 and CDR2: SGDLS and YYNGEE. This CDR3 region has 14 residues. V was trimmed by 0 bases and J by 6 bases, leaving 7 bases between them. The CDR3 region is CASSVEVFNSPLHF. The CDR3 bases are TGTGCCAGCAGCGTAGAAGTCTTTAATTCACCCCTCCACTTT.

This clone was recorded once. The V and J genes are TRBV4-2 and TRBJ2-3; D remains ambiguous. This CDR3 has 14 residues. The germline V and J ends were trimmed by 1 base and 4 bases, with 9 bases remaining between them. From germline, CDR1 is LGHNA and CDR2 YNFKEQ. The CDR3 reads CASSQGAQADTQYF. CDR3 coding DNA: TGTGCCAGCAGCCAAGGGGCCCAAGCAGATACGCAGTATTTT.

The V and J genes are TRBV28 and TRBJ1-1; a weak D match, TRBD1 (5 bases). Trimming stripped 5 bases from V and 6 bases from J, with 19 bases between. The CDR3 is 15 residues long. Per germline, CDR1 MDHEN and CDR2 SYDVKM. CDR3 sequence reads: CASSPPTVSVPEAFF. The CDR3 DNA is TGTGCCAGCAGTCCGCCGACAGTCTCGGTCCCTGAAGCTTTCTTT.

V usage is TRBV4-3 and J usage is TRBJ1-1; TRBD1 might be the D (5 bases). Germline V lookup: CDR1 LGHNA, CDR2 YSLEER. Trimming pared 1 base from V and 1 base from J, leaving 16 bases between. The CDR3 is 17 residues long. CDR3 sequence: CASSQGLVRQPNTEAFF. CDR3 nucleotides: TGCGCCAGCAGCCAAGGTTTAGTACGACAGCCGAACACTGAAGCTTTCTTT.

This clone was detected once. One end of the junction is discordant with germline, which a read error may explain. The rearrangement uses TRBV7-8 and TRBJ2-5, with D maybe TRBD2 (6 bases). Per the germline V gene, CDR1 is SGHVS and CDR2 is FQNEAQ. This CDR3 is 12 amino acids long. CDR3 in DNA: TGTGCCAGCAGCCCTCAATCGGGACTCTTAAACTTC. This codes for CASSPQSGLLNF.

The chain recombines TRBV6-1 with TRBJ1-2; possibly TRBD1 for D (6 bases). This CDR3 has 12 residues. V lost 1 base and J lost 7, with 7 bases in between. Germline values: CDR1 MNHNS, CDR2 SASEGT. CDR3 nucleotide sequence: TGTGCCAGCAGTGAAGGCAGGGGTGGCTACACCTTC. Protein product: CASSEGRGGYTF.

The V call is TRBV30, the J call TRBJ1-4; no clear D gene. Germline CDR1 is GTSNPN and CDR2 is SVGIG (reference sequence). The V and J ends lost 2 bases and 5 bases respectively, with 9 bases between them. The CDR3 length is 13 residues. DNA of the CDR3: TGTGCCTGGAGTATATCCCTAAATGAAAAACTGTTTTTT. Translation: CAWSISLNEKLFF. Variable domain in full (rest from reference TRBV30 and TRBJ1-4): SQTIHQWPATLVQPVGSPLSLECTVEGTSNPNLYWYRQAAGRGLQLLFYSVGIGQISSEVPQNLSASRPQDRQFILSSKKLLLSDSGFYLCAWSISLNEKLFFGSGTQLSVL.

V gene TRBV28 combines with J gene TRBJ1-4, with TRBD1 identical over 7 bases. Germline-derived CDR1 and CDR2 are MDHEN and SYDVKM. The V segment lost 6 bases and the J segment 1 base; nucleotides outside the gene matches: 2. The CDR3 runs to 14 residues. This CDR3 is CASRRQGTNEKLFF. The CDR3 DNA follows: TGTGCCAGCAGAAGACAGGGAACTAATGAAAAACTGTTTTTT.

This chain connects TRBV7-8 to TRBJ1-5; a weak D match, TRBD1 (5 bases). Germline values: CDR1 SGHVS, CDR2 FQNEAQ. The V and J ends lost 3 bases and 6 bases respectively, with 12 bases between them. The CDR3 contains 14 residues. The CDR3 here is CASSFTGGTQPQHF. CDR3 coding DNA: TGTGCCAGCAGCTTTACGGGGGGTACTCAGCCCCAGCATTTT.

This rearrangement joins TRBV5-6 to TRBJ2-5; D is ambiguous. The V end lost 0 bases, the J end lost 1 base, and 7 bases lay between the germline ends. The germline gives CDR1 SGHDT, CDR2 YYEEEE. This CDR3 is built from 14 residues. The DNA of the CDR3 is TGTGCCAGCAGCTTGGGAGTGGGCCAAGAGACCCAGTACTTC. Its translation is CASSLGVGQETQYF.

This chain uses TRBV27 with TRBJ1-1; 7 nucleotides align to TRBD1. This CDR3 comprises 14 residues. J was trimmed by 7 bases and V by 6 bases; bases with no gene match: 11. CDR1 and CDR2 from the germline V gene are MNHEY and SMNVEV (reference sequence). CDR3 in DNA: TGTGCCAGCAGCCACCCCGACAGGGCGGGTGAAGCTTTCTTT. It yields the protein CASSHPDRAGEAFF.

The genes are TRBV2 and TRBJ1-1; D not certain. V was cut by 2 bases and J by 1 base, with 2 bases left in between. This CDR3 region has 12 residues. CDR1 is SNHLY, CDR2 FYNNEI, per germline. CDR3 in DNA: TGTGCCAGCAGTGAACAGAACACTGAAGCTTTCTTT. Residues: CASSEQNTEAFF.

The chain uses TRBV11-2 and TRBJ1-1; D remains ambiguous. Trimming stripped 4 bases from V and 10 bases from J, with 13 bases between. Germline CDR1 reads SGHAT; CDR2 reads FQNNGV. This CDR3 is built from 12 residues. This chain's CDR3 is CASSSNLLGAFF. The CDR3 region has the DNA TGTGCCAGCAGCTCCAACCTACTCGGAGCTTTCTTT.